The entry below describes one T cell receptor beta chain. Antigen unknown. This specimen belongs to a study of T cell responses to AZD1222 COVID-19 vaccine. Study-wide results and limits: Reportedly, nearly half the spike-specific TCRs target unmutated variant regions. Clonal diversity was possibly underestimated; the donors were predominantly white British and more often female.

The CDR3 sequence is 16 residues long. V dropped 6 bases and J dropped 0 bases, with 17 bases sitting between them. From germline, CDR1 is MDHEN and CDR2 SYDVKM. Pooled together were second doses at about 4 or about 12 weeks. The protocol was immunoSEQ multiplex PCR, while the TCRdb copy is restricted to in-frame clones and leaves out a portion. The table lists around 140,000 clones, around 83% of them singletons. The chain couples TRBV28 to TRBJ1-1; no clear D gene. The sequenced sample was peripheral blood, obtained 28 days after the second AZD1222 dose. This sequence originates from an adult who received the AZD1222 COVID-19 vaccine. CDR3 nucleotide sequence: TGTGCCAGCAGCCCACCCAGGAGCAACATGAACACTGAAGCTTTCTTT. It encodes CASSPPRSNMNTEAFF.